This is a list of T cell receptor beta chains from one sample in a study of cytomegalovirus exposure and HLA in healthy donors. The repertoire was sequenced with immunoSEQ multiplex PCR; TCRdb's copy has only in-frame clones and lacks some. The sample shows roughly 150,000 clones, 70% to 80% of them seen only once. The specimen sequenced was PBMCs. These receptors all stem from a woman aged 35 to 49 in good health and CMV-seronegative. The CDR3 runs from the conserved cysteine through the conserved F or W. Each record gives: V gene, D gene, J gene, clone size, CDR3 length, CDR3 protein, CDR3 DNA. D genes are given only for firm matches. Where a row states a size, it is once, few, many or the class of an expanded clone; other rows omit it.

TRBV25-1	-	TRBJ2-7	few	15	CASSRDQGSPYEQYF	TGTGCCAGCAGTCGAGACCAGGGGTCACCCTACGAGCAGTACTTC
TRBV6-1	TRBD1	TRBJ2-7	-	16	CASSGQRRTGPYEQYF	TGTGCCAGCAGTGGGCAAAGACGGACAGGTCCCTACGAGCAGTACTTC
TRBV15	TRBD2	TRBJ2-7	-	16	CATSRGASGKPYEQYF	TGTGCCACCAGCAGAGGGGCTAGCGGGAAACCCTACGAGCAGTACTTC
TRBV5-1	TRBD1	TRBJ2-7	few	15	CASSYSLGQDYEQYF	TGCGCCAGCAGCTACAGCCTAGGACAGGACTACGAGCAGTACTTC
TRBV5-1	-	TRBJ2-5	few	13	CASSRRDGETQYF	TGCGCCAGCAGTAGGCGGGACGGCGAGACCCAGTACTTC
TRBV5-4	TRBD1	TRBJ1-1	-	13	CASSLPGDSRSFF	TGTGCCAGCAGCCTCCCGGGGGACAGTCGCTCTTTCTTT
TRBV28	TRBD2	TRBJ2-2	-	16	CASSFSSSGRSGELFF	TGTGCCAGCAGTTTTTCTTCTAGCGGGAGGTCCGGGGAGCTGTTTTTT
TRBV10-3	TRBD2	TRBJ2-1	-	15	CAISDSGGLYNEQFF	TGTGCCATCAGTGACAGCGGGGGGCTGTACAATGAGCAGTTCTTC
TRBV7-3	TRBD2	TRBJ2-1	-	15	CASSLSLAGIYEQFF	TGTGCCAGCAGCTTATCACTAGCGGGGATCTATGAGCAGTTCTTC
TRBV4-3	-	TRBJ2-7	-	15	CASSQTRDNTYEQYF	TGCGCCAGCAGCCAAACTAGGGACAATACCTACGAGCAGTACTTC
TRBV5-1	-	TRBJ1-4	once	16	CASSMGNSATNEKLFF	TGCGCCAGCAGCATGGGTAATTCTGCAACTAATGAAAAACTGTTTTTT
TRBV15	-	TRBJ2-3	-	14	CATSGGGSTDTQYF	TGTGCCACCAGCGGCGGAGGGAGCACAGATACGCAGTATTTT
TRBV29-1	TRBD2	TRBJ2-5	-	12	CSVVEGGETQYF	TGCAGCGTTGTGGAGGGAGGGGAGACCCAGTACTTC
TRBV4-2	TRBD1	TRBJ1-2	-	15	CASSRGGQANYGYTF	TGTGCCAGCAGCCGGGGGGGACAGGCAAACTATGGCTACACCTTC
TRBV6-1	-	TRBJ1-2	-	15	CASSSPTGTNYGYTF	TGTGCCAGCAGTTCCCCGACAGGAACTAACTATGGCTACACCTTC
TRBV11-3	TRBD1	TRBJ2-3	-	14	CASSFVQGADTQYF	TGTGCCAGCAGCTTTGTGCAGGGGGCAGATACGCAGTATTTT
TRBV2	-	TRBJ1-3	-	14	CASSDVYSGNTIYF	TGTGCCAGCAGTGACGTGTACTCTGGAAACACCATATATTTT
TRBV5-4	TRBD1	TRBJ2-7	-	17	CASSLRSRDRGNYEQYF	TGTGCCAGCAGCTTGCGGAGCCGGGACAGGGGGAACTACGAGCAGTACTTC
TRBV7-3	TRBD2	TRBJ2-1	-	15	CASTLAGGPVDEQFF	TGTGCCAGCACCCTAGCGGGAGGGCCAGTGGATGAGCAGTTCTTC
TRBV15	-	TRBJ1-5	-	15	CATARESLLNQPQHF	TGTGCCACCGCAAGGGAGTCTTTACTCAATCAGCCCCAGCATTTT
TRBV7-2	-	TRBJ1-5	-	14	CASSLGGGNQPQHF	TGTGCCAGCAGCTTAGGGGGAGGCAATCAGCCCCAGCATTTT
TRBV6-6	-	TRBJ2-5	-	15	CASSPGGASQETQYF	TGTGCCAGCAGCCCCGGTGGAGCCAGTCAGGAGACCCAGTACTTC
TRBV11-3	-	TRBJ2-1	-	13	CASSLAGGGEPFF	TGTGCCAGCAGCTTGGCAGGGGGAGGCGAACCGTTCTTC
TRBV28	-	TRBJ1-1	few	17	CASSLYRASGRNTEAFF	TGTGCCAGCAGTTTATACAGGGCCAGCGGGAGGAACACTGAAGCTTTCTTT
TRBV5-4	-	TRBJ2-1	few	16	CASSPIDSFSYNEQFF	TGTGCCAGCAGCCCAATTGACAGTTTCTCCTACAATGAGCAGTTCTTC
TRBV4-2	-	TRBJ2-7	-	15	CASSQGGGRDYEQYF	TGTGCCAGCAGCCAAGGGGGGGGGCGGGACTACGAGCAGTACTTC
TRBV7-9	TRBD1	TRBJ2-2	-	18	CSSSFRGPGQGNTGELFF	TGTTCCAGCAGCTTCCGAGGTCCGGGACAGGGGAACACCGGGGAGCTGTTTTTT
TRBV19	TRBD1	TRBJ1-5	once	16	CASSIAGQVLGQPQHF	TGTGCCAGTAGTATAGCCGGACAGGTCTTAGGTCAGCCCCAGCATTTT